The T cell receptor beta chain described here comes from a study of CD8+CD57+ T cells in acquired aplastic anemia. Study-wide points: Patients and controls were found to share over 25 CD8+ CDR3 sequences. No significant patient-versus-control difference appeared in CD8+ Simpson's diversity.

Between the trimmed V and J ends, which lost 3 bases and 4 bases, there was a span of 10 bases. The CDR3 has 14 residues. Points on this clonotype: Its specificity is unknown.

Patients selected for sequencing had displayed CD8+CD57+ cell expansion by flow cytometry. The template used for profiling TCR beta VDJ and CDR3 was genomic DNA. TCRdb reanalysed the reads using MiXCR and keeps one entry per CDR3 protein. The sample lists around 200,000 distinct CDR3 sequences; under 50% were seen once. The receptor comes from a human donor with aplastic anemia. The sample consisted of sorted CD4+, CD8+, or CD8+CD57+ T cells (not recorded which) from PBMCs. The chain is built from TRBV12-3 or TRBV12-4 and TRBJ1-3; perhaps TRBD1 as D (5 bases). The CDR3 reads CASSLSGRGNTIYF. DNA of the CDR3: TGTGCCAGCAGTTTGTCAGGGAGGGGAAACACCATATATTTT.